This T cell receptor beta chain was profiled in a study of cytomegalovirus exposure and HLA in healthy donors. Study results and limitations: Subsequent analysis showed first-cohort TCR clusters tending to co-occur in more than 90 validation repertoires. The classifier reportedly diagnosed cytomegalovirus status with high specificity and sensitivity.

V was cut by 5 bases and J by 6 bases, with 5 bases left in between. This CDR3 is built from 11 residues. Per germline, CDR1 SGHRS and CDR2 YFSETQ. As to this clone: Its antigen is still unknown.

The method was immunoSEQ multiplex PCR; TCRdb's version includes in-frame clones alone and lacks a portion of them. The data show roughly 100,000 clones, roughly nine tenths seen once. The chain recombines TRBV5-1 with TRBJ2-2, with D uncertain. Sample: PBMCs. The receptor comes from a woman aged 18-30 years in good health and CMV-seropositive. The CDR3 DNA reads TGCGCCAGCAGGGCGGCCGGGGAGCTGTTTTTT. Its protein product is CASRAAGELFF.